The entry below gives a single TCR beta chain sequence along with its context. The source of the sample is a study of T-cell reconstitution after alpha-beta-depleted transplantation in children. Using unique molecular identifiers, the investigators prepared the TCRbeta library. MiXCR, applied by TCRdb to the PCR reads, yields one record per CDR3 protein. The table has roughly 500,000 distinct CDR3 sequences, approximately 30% seen once. Trimming left V 6 bases short and J 7 bases short, with 13 bases between. Germline V gene sequence: CDR1 MNHNS, CDR2 SASEGT. This CDR3 has 13 amino acids. This clonotype originated in a human donor who donated a stem cell graft to a child with aplastic anemia. The chain employs TRBV6-1 and TRBJ1-5, with D uncertain. The input for sequencing was PBMCs from the stem cell graft donor, taken from the stem cell graft. The CDR3 protein is CASSLVRSQPQHF. In DNA form, the CDR3 reads TGTGCCAGCAGCCTAGTTCGGTCCCAGCCCCAGCATTTT.